This T cell receptor (beta chain) was captured by sequencing in a study of cytomegalovirus exposure and HLA in healthy donors. At the level of the study: There were approximately 400 genotyped donors. Of these, 81% fell in the genetic ancestry cluster associated with self-reported Caucasian donors.

The PCR ran on 60 Vbeta and 13 Jbeta primers. Repertoires were generated with immunoSEQ multiplex PCR, while TCRdb's copy carries only in-frame clones and drops some. Of around 110,000 clones in the sample, about 59% were seen once. This clone was observed once. Its antigen remains unknown. Study-wide results and caveats: In a later analysis, HLA-associated TCR beta chains were more clonally expanded than equally common others.

This CDR3 has 16 residues. CDR1 and CDR2 from the germline V gene are MRHNA and SNTAGT. Trimming shortened V by 2 bases and J by 6 bases, and 17 bases separated the two germline ends. Material: PBMCs. The chain uses TRBV6-4 and TRBJ2-1, with a possible D match to TRBD2 (6 bases). The TCR sequence derives from a middle-aged woman in good health and CMV-seropositive. CDR3 DNA: TGTGCCAGCAGTGACCATAAGGGAAGGGGACTCAATGAGCAGTTCTTC. This gives the protein CASSDHKGRGLNEQFF.